This TCR beta chain was sequenced in a study of vaccination effects on CD4 cells after COVID-19. Study background: PBMC were cultured at under 2.5 million per well with around 10 IU/ml IL-2 and about 9.5 ug/ml peptides.

The germline V gene has CDR1 SQVTM and CDR2 ANQGSEA. The CDR3 has 12 amino acids. V lost 6 bases and J 5 bases, leaving 13 bases between the germline ends. Study-wide results and limits: The study dataset contains few convalescent patients and includes no early post-infection timepoints. Clones from infection and from vaccination both contracted markedly late after vaccination.

Measured with immunoSEQ multiplex PCR; TCRdb has only the in-frame clones, and not every one. This table has tens of thousands of clones, approximately 74% appearing once. In regard to this clone: Its antigen is still unknown.

Having been cultured for roughly 9 days, the cells underwent CD4+ T cell isolation. Each vaccine recipient was nucleocapsid antibody negative and had no prior SARS-CoV-2 infection. The specimen comprised CD4+ T cells from PBMCs cultured without peptide, sampled before COVID-19 vaccination. J is TRBJ1-1 and V is TRBV29-1, with a weak D call TRBD1 (6 bases). This TCR came from a human donor who received a COVID-19 vaccine. The CDR3 DNA reads as TGCAGCGTAAAACAGGGAGTTACTGAAGCTTTCTTT. Its protein is CSVKQGVTEAFF. Full variable domain (missing parts from reference TRBV29-1 and TRBJ1-1): SAVISQKPSRDICQRGTSLTIQCQVDSQVTMMFWYRQQPGQSLTLIATANQGSEATYESGFVIDKFPISRPNLTFSTLTVSNMSPEDSSIYLCSVKQGVTEAFFGQGTRLTVV.